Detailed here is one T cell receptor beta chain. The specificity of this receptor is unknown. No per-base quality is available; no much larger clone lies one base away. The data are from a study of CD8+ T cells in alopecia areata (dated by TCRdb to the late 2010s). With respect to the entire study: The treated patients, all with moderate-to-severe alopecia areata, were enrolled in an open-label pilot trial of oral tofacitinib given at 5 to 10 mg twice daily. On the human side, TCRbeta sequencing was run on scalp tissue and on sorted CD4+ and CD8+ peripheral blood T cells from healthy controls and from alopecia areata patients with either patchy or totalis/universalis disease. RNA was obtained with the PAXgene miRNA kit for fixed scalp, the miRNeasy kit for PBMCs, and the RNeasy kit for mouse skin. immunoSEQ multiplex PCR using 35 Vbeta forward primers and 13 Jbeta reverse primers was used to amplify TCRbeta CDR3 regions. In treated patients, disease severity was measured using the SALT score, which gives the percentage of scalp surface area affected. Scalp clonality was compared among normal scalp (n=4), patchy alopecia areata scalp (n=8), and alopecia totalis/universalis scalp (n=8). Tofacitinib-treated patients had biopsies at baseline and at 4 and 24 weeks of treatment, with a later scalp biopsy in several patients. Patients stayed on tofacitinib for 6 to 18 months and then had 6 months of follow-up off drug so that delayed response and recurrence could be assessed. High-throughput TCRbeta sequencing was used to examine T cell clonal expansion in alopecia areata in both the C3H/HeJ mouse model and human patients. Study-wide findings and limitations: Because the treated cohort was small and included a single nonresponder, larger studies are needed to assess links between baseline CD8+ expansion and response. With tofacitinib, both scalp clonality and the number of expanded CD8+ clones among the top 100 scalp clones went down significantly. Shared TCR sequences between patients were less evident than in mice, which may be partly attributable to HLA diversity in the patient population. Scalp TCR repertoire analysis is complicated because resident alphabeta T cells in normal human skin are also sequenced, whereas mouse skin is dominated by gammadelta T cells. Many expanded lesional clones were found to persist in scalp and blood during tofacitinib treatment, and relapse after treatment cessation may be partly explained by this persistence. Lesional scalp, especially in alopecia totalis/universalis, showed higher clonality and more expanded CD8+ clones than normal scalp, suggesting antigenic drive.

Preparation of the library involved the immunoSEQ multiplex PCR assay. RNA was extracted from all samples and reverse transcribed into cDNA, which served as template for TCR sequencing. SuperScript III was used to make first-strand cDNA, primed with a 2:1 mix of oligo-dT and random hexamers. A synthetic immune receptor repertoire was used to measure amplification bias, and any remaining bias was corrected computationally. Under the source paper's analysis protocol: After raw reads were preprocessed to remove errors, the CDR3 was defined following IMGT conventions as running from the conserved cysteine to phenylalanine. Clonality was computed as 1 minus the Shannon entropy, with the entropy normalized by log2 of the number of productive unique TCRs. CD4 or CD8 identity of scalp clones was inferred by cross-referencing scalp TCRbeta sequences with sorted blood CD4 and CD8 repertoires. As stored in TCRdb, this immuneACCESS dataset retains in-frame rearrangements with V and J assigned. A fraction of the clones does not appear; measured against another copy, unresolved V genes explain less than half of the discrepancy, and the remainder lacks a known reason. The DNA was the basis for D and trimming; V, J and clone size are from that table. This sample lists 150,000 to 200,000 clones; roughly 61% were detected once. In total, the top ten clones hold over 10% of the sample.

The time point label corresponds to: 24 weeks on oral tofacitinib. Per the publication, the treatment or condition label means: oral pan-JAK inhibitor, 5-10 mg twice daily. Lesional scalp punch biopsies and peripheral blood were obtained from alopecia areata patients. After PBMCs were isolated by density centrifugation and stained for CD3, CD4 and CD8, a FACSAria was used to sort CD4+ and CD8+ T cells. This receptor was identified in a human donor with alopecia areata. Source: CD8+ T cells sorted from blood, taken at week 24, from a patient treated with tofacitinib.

The CDR3 corresponds to CASSYAQGGPESELFF. Read as DNA, the sequence is TGTGCCAGCAGTTACGCCCAGGGGGGTCCTGAGTCAGAGCTGTTTTTT. The rearranged chain carries TRBV6-6 and TRBJ2-2; TRBD1 is a weak D gene call, 7 bases matching. In the germline V gene (reference sequence), CDR1 corresponds to MNHNY and CDR2 to SVGAGI. From the cysteine through the phenylalanine, the CDR3 covers 16 amino acids. Only CDR3 DNA remains: 48 bases, in frame from the first base. The V and J ends are trimmed by 2 bases and 11 bases, leaving 21 bases between them.